This TCR beta chain emerged from a study of vaccination effects on CD4 cells after COVID-19. Only in-frame clones appear in the TCRdb table, and some are missing; sequencing was by immunoSEQ multiplex PCR. In the table there are 70,000 or so clones, roughly four fifths of which are singletons. Details on this clone: Antigen specificity is unknown.

Culture lasted over 9 days before CD4+ T cell isolation. All study participants received two doses of BNT162b2 or mRNA-1273 vaccine. The source material was CD4+ T cells from PBMCs cultured without peptide, sampled after COVID-19 vaccination. This TCR derives from a human donor who received a COVID-19 vaccine.

The CDR3 is CATSDPLRDTQYF. The CDR3 nucleotides read TGTGCCACCAGTGACCCCCTGAGGGATACGCAGTATTTT. The chain uses TRBV24-1 and TRBJ2-3, with unresolved D. Trimming took off 4 bases at V and 6 bases at J, with 10 bases between the two ends. This CDR3 has 13 residues. Germline assignment: CDR1 KGHDR and CDR2 SFDVKD.